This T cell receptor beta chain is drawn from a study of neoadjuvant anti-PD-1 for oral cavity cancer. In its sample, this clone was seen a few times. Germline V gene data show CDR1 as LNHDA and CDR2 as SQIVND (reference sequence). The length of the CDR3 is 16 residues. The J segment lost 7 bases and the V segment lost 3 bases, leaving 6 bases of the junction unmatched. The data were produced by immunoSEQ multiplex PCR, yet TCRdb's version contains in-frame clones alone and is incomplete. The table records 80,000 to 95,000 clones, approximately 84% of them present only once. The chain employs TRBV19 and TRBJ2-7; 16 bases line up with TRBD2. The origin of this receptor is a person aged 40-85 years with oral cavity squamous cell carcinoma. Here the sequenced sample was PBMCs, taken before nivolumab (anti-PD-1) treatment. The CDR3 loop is CASSMGLAGGTWEQYF. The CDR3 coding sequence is TGTGCCAGTAGTATGGGACTAGCGGGAGGGACCTGGGAGCAGTACTTC.